Presented here are 10 T cell receptor beta chains from one specimen sequenced in a study of shared clonotypes between healthy human individuals. Data came from immunoSEQ multiplex PCR; TCRdb stores just in-frame clones and leaves some out. The sample shows about 2.3 million clones, 85% to 95% of them seen only once. The sample was naive CD4+ T cells from PBMCs. The subset denotes: CD45RA+ positively selected. The receptors here all came from a man aged 18 to 30 in good health. Some clones in this sample may be carry-over from other donors' samples.

The chain joins TRBV7-2 to TRBJ2-3; TRBD1 aligns across 7 bases. Germline trimming cut 4 bases from V and 7 bases from J; bases unmatched to any gene: 11. Germline lookup yields CDR1 SGHTA and CDR2 FQGNSA. CDR3 length: 15 amino acids. The CDR3 bases are TGTGCCAGCAGCTCTGGACAGGCTATTGGATATACGCAGTATTTT. As protein: CASSSGQAIGYTQYF.

The chain recombines TRBV25-1 with TRBJ1-3; weak D call: TRBD1 (5 bases). This CDR3 spans 14 amino acids. With 2 bases removed from V and 4 bases from J, the gap between germline ends came to 9 bases. Germline V gene sequence: CDR1 MGHDK, CDR2 SYGVNS. CDR3: CASSEAGSGNTIYF. CDR3 sequence (DNA): TGTGCCAGCAGTGAAGCAGGGTCGGGAAACACCATATATTTT.

The rearrangement links TRBV7-8 to TRBJ2-7; D is possibly TRBD2 (6 bases). This CDR3 region has 15 residues. Trimming took off 1 base at V and 5 bases at J, with 15 bases between the two ends. Germline lookup yields CDR1 SGHVS and CDR2 FQNEAQ. CDR3 nucleotide sequence: TGTGCCAGCAGCTTAGGTAGTCCGGGAGTTGACGAGCAGTACTTC. Its protein product is CASSLGSPGVDEQYF.

The chain uses TRBV7-2 and TRBJ1-2; no clear D gene. CDR1 and CDR2 from the germline V gene are SGHTA and FQGNSA. The CDR3 totals 15 residues. V shed 5 bases and J shed 0 bases, with 13 bases lying between them. CDR3 in amino acids: CASSRNWLANYGYTF. The CDR3 coding sequence is TGTGCCAGCAGCCGAAATTGGTTGGCTAACTATGGCTACACCTTC.

The chain couples TRBV5-1 to TRBJ1-4; 9 bases map to TRBD1. The trim removed 3 bases at V and 8 bases at J, leaving 8 bases unmatched. The CDR3 extends over 15 amino acids. The germline V gene encodes CDR1 SGHRS and CDR2 YFSETQ. CDR3 sequence reads: CASSSQGALSEKLFF. As DNA, the CDR3 is TGCGCCAGCAGCTCACAGGGGGCACTAAGCGAAAAACTGTTTTTT.

This clone has only one observation. The J gene is TRBJ1-1, the V gene TRBV28; D might be TRBD1 (5 bases). The CDR3 is made up of 15 amino acids. Trimming cost V 6 bases and J 1 base, with 15 bases left between them. CDR1 and CDR2 from the germline V gene are MDHEN and SYDVKM. CDR3 in DNA: TGTGCCAGCAGATCGGCGGACACCAGGAACACTGAAGCTTTCTTT. Translated, it gives CASRSADTRNTEAFF.

The rearrangement uses TRBV7-3 and TRBJ1-1, with no clear D. With 2 bases removed from V and 2 bases from J, the gap between germline ends came to 9 bases. From germline, CDR1 is SGHTA and CDR2 FQGTGA. The CDR3 is 14 amino acids. The CDR3 DNA sequence: TGTGCCAGCAGCTTAGTGGCAGTTAACACTGAAGCTTTCTTT. It encodes CASSLVAVNTEAFF.

The chain employs TRBV28 and TRBJ1-2; 8 bases map to TRBD1. Trimming removed 2 bases from V and 3 bases from J; junction bases left unmatched: 5. Germline V gene sequence: CDR1 MDHEN, CDR2 SYDVKM. The CDR3 runs 15 residues. The CDR3 sequence: CASSLLPGQDYGYTF. In DNA, the CDR3 is TGTGCCAGCAGTTTACTTCCGGGACAGGACTATGGCTACACCTTC.

The CDR3 region has the DNA TGTGCCAGCAGCCAGGGAGGGAATTCACCCCTCCACTTT. As protein: CASSQGGNSPLHF. This rearrangement joins TRBV11-2 to TRBJ1-6; possibly TRBD1 for D (5 bases). The V gene's germline CDR1 is SGHAT and CDR2 FQNNGV. There are 13 residues in the CDR3. Trimming shortened V by 5 bases and J by 7 bases, and 9 bases separated the two germline ends.

This chain uses TRBV5-3 with TRBJ2-7; 8 positions agree with TRBD2. TRBV5-3 is reported as an ORF; its role is uncertain. The V and J ends lost 0 bases and 5 bases, in that order; junction bases with no gene match: 4. The CDR3 is made up of 14 amino acids. CDR3 sequence reads: CARSLAVSGDEQYF. CDR3 nucleotides: TGTGCCAGAAGCTTGGCTGTTAGCGGGGACGAGCAGTACTTC.